The clone carrying this T cell receptor beta chain occurred once. Its target is not known. The CDR3 loop spans 16 amino acids. Trimming took 3 bases from V and 5 from J; bases not matched to a gene: 4. Germline V gene data show CDR1 as MNHEY and CDR2 as SMNVEV (reference sequence). This record belongs to a study of T cell responses to AZD1222 COVID-19 vaccine. Study results and caveats: Along spike, vaccine-associated CD4 TCRs were found throughout, with dominance at 160-218 and 743-854. Clonal diversity was possibly underestimated, and white British individuals and females predominated among donors.

Method: immunoSEQ multiplex PCR; TCRdb's copy keeps in-frame clones and lacks some. Among 100,000 to 150,000 clones listed, roughly 90% were seen once. The chain joins TRBV27 to TRBJ2-1; TRBD2 agrees at 13 bases. Sequences were derived from peripheral blood, sampled on day 0 of AZD1222 vaccination. This TCR was sampled from an adult in good health. CDR3 DNA sequence: TGTGCCAGCAGTTTCACTAGCGGGAGGGCCAACAATGAGCAGTTCTTC. Translation: CASSFTSGRANNEQFF.